Included here is one TCR beta chain sequence, with context. A junction boundary mismatches the germline segment, possibly from a read error. With 60 Vbeta and 13 Jbeta primers, the PCR was carried out. Method: immunoSEQ multiplex PCR; TCRdb's copy keeps in-frame clones and lacks some. The table includes some 150,000 clones, about four fifths detected once. The CDR3 runs 16 residues. Germline V gives CDR1 SEHNR, CDR2 FQNEAQ (reference sequence). The entry originates in a study of cytomegalovirus exposure and HLA in healthy donors. The J gene is TRBJ2-2, the V gene TRBV7-9; 8 positions agree with TRBD1. The sequencing sample was made of PBMCs. The TCR was taken from a male donor in good health and CMV-seronegative. CDR3 loop: CSSSHPRGQNTGELFF. The CDR3 DNA is TGTTCCAGCAGCCACCCCAGGGGGCAGAACACCGGGGAGCTGTTTTTT.